These T cell receptor beta chains were read from a single sample in a study of shared T cell receptors in the human thymus. Produced via immunoSEQ multiplex PCR; TCRdb's table is partial and in-frame only. The sample records hundreds of thousands of clones, 88% being singletons. These records were also assigned to another study, of human thymus T cells.

The specimen was thymocytes. These TCRs come from a boy younger than two with a congenital heart defect. The CDR3 runs from the conserved cysteine through the conserved F or W. Each record gives: J gene, D gene, clone size, V gene, CDR3 DNA, CDR3 protein. A D gene is named only where the DNA matches it firmly. The size field is filled for only some rows; it gives once, few, many or a size class.

J: TRBJ1-4
D: TRBD1
size: -
V: TRBV19
DNA: TGTGCCAGTAGTGACAGGGAAGGGAGAAAACTGTTTTTT
CDR3: CASSDREGRKLFF

J: TRBJ2-7
D: TRBD1
size: -
V: TRBV6-6
DNA: TGTGCCAGCAGTTACTTGATTAGGGACAGGGGGAACGAGCAGTACTTC
CDR3: CASSYLIRDRGNEQYF

J: TRBJ2-3
D: TRBD2
size: -
V: TRBV10-3
DNA: TGTGCCATCAGCGAGACTAGCGGGAGGGCCTGGTTGGATACGCAGTATTTT
CDR3: CAISETSGRAWLDTQYF

J: TRBJ2-1
D: TRBD2
size: once
V: TRBV4-2
DNA: TGTGCCAGCAGCCAACGGACTAGCAGCACGCACAATGAGCAGTTCTTC
CDR3: CASSQRTSSTHNEQFF

J: TRBJ1-5
D: -
size: -
V: TRBV19
DNA: TGTGCCAGTAGTCAGGCGGACAGTAGCAATCAGCCCCAGCATTTT
CDR3: CASSQADSSNQPQHF

J: TRBJ1-2
D: TRBD1
size: -
V: TRBV5-1
DNA: TGCGCCAGCAGGGAGACAGGGTTCGATGGCTACACCTTC
CDR3: CASRETGFDGYTF

J: TRBJ2-1
D: -
size: -
V: TRBV21-1
DNA: TGTGCCAGCAGCAGGGGCGGGGGAGTCCGGGAATCGCAGTTCTTC
CDR3: CASSRGGGVRESQFF

J: TRBJ1-2
D: -
size: few
V: TRBV15
DNA: TGTGCCACCAGCAGAGATGGCGGGGTGCCGAATAACTATGGCTACACCTTC
CDR3: CATSRDGGVPNNYGYTF

J: TRBJ1-3
D: -
size: -
V: TRBV5-1
DNA: TGCGCCAGCAGCTTGGTAGTAGCACAGGTCGGCTCTGGAAACACCATATATTTT
CDR3: CASSLVVAQVGSGNTIYF

J: TRBJ2-1
D: TRBD2
size: -
V: TRBV7-9
DNA: TGTGCCAGCAGCTCGGGAGGACGGCATAAACCTTACAATGAGCAGTTCTTC
CDR3: CASSSGGRHKPYNEQFF